A single T cell receptor (beta chain) is shown here with its context. Its matching antigen is unknown. The data derive from a study of early T cells in non-severe SARS-CoV-2 infection. Study-wide context: Sequencing used unsorted whole-blood bulk RNA, so chains lack pairing.

The CDR3 length is 15 residues. V was clipped by 5 bases and J by 0 bases, with 15 bases between them. Per the germline V gene, CDR1 is SQVTM and CDR2 is ANQGSEA. Each cDNA molecule carried a unique molecular identifier. TCRdb ran MiXCR on the 5' RACE reads and lists one entry per CDR3 protein. The sample consists of some 37,000 distinct CDR3 sequences, 9% to 10% of them appearing once. Study-level points and caveats: VDJdb matching, biased toward anti-spike CD8 responses, missed private and CD4 specificities.

This clonotype was sampled from an adult who was a healthcare worker with PCR-confirmed SARS-CoV-2 infection or an uninfected control (not recorded which). The specimen was whole blood. The chain uses TRBV29-1 and TRBJ2-3; unclear D gene. CDR3 sequence (DNA): TGCAGCGTTAAGGATCAAATACCTAGCACAGATACGCAGTATTTT. It specifies CSVKDQIPSTDTQYF.